This T cell receptor (beta chain) stems from a study of T cells in Graves' hyperthyroidism and ophthalmopathy. Newly diagnosed hyperthyroidism, duration under 2 months, in patients aged 18 to 65. This CDR3 has 12 amino acids. Germline V lookup: CDR1 GTSNPN, CDR2 SVGIG (reference sequence). V lost 8 bases to trimming and J lost 0 bases; unmatched junction nucleotides: 4. The source material, RNA transcripts, was used to amplify TCR beta CDR3 regions. The HTBI primer set drove a first-round RT-PCR of the TCR CDR3. In TCRdb, the multiplex PCR reads were re-called with MiXCR into one record per CDR3 protein. The sample has around 400,000 distinct CDR3 sequences; roughly 13% are singletons.

Sequencing input: blood. The chain couples TRBV30 to TRBJ2-7, with 7 bases lining up with TRBD2. This clonotype originated in a woman aged 18-35 years with Graves' hyperthyroidism. CDR3 amino acids: CAGGESSYEQYF. The CDR3 region has the DNA TGTGCCGGGGGGGAGTCCTCCTACGAGCAGTACTTC.